These 5 T cell receptor beta chains came from one sample sequenced in a study of blood T cell repertoires in COVID-19. Repertoires were generated with immunoSEQ multiplex PCR, while TCRdb's copy carries only in-frame clones and drops some. The sample carries about 220,000 clones, roughly 90% recorded once. Sequencing used PBMCs or T cells enriched from blood (not recorded which). These receptor sequences come from a man aged 25-45 years who had been exposed to COVID-19.

The chain combines TRBV12-2 with TRBJ2-6; the DNA was not compared with TRBD2, the D call given in the table. TRBV12-2 is a listed pseudogene. CDR3 length equals 14 residues. The CDR3 is CASLGGAGANVLTF. CDR3 coding DNA: TGTGCAAGCCTGGGGGGAGCTGGGGCCAACGTCCTGACTTTC.

The rearrangement joins TRBV2 to TRBJ1-1; possibly TRBD1 for D (5 bases). The CDR3 is made up of 14 amino acids. V dropped 2 bases and J dropped 5 bases, with 12 bases sitting between them. Germline values: CDR1 SNHLY, CDR2 FYNNEI. The CDR3 protein is CASSERRGRTEAFF. CDR3 coding DNA: TGTGCCAGCAGTGAACGGCGGGGACGGACTGAAGCTTTCTTT. The complete variable domain, with remaining parts taken from reference TRBV2 and TRBJ1-1, reads EPEVTQTPSHQVTQMGQEVILRCVPISNHLYFYWYRQILGQKVEFLVSFYNNEISEKSEIFDDQFSVERPDGSNFTLKIRSTKLEDSAMYFCASSERRGRTEAFFGQGTRLTVV.

This chain links TRBV4-1 with TRBJ2-1; 10 bases line up with TRBD2. CDR1 is MGHRA, CDR2 YSYEKL, per germline. J was trimmed by 9 bases and V by 0 bases; bases with no gene match: 2. CDR3 length equals 14 residues. CDR3 loop: CASSQELAGSEQFF. CDR3 in DNA: TGCGCCAGCAGCCAAGAACTAGCGGGGAGTGAGCAGTTCTTC.

V gene TRBV27 combines with J gene TRBJ2-3; 9 bases match TRBD2. This CDR3 region has 15 residues. Germline CDR1 reads MNHEY; CDR2 reads SMNVEV (reference sequence). The J segment lost 2 bases and the V segment lost 6 bases, leaving 6 bases of the junction unmatched. DNA for the CDR3: TGTGCCAGCAGCTTCAGCGGGGGGTACACAGATACGCAGTATTTT. It codes for CASSFSGGYTDTQYF.

This chain connects TRBV11-2 to TRBJ2-3; 11 bases are a match to TRBD1. Germline loops: CDR1 SGHAT, CDR2 FQNNGV. The CDR3 covers 19 residues. With V trimmed by 2 bases and J by 2 bases, 12 bases remained unmatched. CDR3 loop: CASSLRIPGTGGYTDTQYF. CDR3 bases: TGTGCCAGCAGCTTACGCATCCCGGGGACAGGGGGGTACACAGATACGCAGTATTTT.